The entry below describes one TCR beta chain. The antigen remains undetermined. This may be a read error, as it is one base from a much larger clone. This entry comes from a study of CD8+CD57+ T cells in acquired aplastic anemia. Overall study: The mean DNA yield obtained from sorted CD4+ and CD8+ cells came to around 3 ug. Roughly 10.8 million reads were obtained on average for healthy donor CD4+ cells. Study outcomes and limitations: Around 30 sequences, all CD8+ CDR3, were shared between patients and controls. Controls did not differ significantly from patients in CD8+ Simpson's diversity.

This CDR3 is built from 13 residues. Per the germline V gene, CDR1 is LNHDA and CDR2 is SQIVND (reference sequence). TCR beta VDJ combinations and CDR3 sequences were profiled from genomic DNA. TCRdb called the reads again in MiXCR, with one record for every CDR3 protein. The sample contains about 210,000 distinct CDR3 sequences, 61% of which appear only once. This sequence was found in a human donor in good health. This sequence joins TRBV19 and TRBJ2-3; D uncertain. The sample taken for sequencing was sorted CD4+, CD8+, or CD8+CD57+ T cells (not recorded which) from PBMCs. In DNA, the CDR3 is TGTTCCAGCAGTCCCCGTTTCACAGATACGCAGTATTTT. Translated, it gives CSSSPRFTDTQYF. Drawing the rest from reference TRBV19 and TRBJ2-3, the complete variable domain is DGGITQSPKYLFRKEGQNVTLSCEQNLNHDAMYWYRQDPGQGLRLIYYSQIVNDFQKGDIAEGYSVSREKKESFPLTVTSAQKNPTAFYLCSSSPRFTDTQYFGPGTRLTVL.